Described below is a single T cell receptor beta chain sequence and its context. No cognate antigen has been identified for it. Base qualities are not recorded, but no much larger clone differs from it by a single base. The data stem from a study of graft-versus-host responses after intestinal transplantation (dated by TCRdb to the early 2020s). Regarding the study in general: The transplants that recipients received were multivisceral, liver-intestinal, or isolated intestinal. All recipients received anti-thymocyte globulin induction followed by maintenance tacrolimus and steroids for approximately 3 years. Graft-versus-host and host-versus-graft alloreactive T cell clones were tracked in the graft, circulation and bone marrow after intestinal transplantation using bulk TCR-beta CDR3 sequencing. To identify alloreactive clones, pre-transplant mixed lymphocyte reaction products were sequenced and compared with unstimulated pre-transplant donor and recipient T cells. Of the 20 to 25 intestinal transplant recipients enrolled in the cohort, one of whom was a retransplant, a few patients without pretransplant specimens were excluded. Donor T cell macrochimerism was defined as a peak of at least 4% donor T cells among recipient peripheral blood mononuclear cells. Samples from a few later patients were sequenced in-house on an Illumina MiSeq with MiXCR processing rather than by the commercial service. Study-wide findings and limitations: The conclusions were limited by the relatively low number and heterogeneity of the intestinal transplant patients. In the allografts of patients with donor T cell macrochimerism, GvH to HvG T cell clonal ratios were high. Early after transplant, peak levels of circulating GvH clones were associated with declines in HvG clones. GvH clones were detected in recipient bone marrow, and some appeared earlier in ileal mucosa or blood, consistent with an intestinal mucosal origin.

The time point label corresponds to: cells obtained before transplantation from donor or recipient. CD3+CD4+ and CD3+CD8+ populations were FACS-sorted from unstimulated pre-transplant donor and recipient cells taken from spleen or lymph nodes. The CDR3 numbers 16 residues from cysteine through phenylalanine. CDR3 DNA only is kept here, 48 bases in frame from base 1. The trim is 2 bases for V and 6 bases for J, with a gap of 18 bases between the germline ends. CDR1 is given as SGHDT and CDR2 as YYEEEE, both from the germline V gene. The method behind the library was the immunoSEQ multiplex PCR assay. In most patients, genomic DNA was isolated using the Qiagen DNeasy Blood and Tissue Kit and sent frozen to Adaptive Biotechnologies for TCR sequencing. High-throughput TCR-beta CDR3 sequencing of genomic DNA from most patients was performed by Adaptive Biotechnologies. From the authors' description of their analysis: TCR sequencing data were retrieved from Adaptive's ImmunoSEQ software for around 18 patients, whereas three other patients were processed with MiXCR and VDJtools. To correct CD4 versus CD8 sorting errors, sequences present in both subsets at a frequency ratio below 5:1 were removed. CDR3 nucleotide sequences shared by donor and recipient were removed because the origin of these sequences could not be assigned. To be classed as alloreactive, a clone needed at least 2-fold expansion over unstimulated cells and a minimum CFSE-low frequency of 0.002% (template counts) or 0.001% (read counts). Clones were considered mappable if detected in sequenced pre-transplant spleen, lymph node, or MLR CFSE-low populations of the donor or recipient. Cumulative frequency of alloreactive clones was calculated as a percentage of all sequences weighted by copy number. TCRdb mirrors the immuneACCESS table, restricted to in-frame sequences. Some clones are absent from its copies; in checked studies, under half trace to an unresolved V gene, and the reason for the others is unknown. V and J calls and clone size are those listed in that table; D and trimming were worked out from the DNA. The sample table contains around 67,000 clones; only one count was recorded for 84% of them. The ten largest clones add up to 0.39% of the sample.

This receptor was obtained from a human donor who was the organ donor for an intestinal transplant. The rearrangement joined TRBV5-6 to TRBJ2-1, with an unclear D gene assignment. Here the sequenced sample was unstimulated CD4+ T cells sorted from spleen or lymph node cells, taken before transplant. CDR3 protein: CASSLPQMGPANEQFF. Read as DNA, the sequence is TGTGCCAGCAGCTTACCTCAAATGGGCCCGGCCAATGAGCAGTTCTTC.